This entry lists 17 T cell receptor beta chains sequenced from one sample in a study of shared clonotypes between healthy human individuals. Generated by immunoSEQ multiplex PCR, the TCRdb table keeps only in-frame clones and is missing some. This table has under 2.5 million clones, 85% to 95% appearing once. Material: naive CD4+ T cells from PBMCs. The subset: CD45RA+ positively selected. The receptors were sampled from a man aged 18 to 29 in good health. Some clones in this sample may be carry-over from other donors' samples.

This clone was seen only once. The CDR3 region is CASSLDKLAGNEQFF. The CDR3, as DNA: TGTGCCAGCAGCTTAGACAAATTAGCGGGCAATGAGCAGTTCTTC. This chain links TRBV11-2 with TRBJ2-1; TRBD2 agrees at 7 bases. The CDR3 covers 15 residues. CDR1 SGHAT and CDR2 FQNNGV come from the germline V gene. The junction had 5 bases not matched to a gene; V was cut back by 0 bases and J by 6 bases.

The chain joins TRBV5-4 to TRBJ1-2; 8 nucleotides match TRBD1. Germline CDR1 reads SGHNT; CDR2 reads YYREEE (reference sequence). Trimming removed 4 bases from V and 6 bases from J; junction bases left unmatched: 8. The CDR3 spans 14 residues. The CDR3 region is CASSTPRGPNGYTF. In DNA, the CDR3 is TGTGCCAGCAGCACCCCCAGGGGGCCGAATGGCTACACCTTC.

The chain combines TRBV7-2 with TRBJ2-6; no firm D call. This CDR3 has 13 amino acids. The germline gives CDR1 SGHTA, CDR2 FQGNSA. Between the trimmed V and J ends, which lost 9 bases and 1 base, there was a span of 7 bases. The CDR3 here is CASRYSGANVLTF. The CDR3 bases are TGTGCCAGTAGATATTCTGGGGCCAACGTCCTGACTTTC.

This clone was counted a single time. In the same sample, other DNA sequences code for this CDR3. V is TRBV28 and J is TRBJ1-1; D gene ambiguous. Trimming removed 6 bases at V and 0 bases at J, with 5 bases between. In germline, CDR1 is MDHEN, CDR2 SYDVKM. The CDR3 runs 12 residues. The CDR3 sequence: CASSVLNTEAFF. CDR3 sequence (DNA): TGTGCCAGCAGCGTGCTGAACACTGAAGCTTTCTTT.

The chain employs TRBV18 and TRBJ2-7, with 11 bases matching TRBD2. The CDR3 contains 15 residues. V gave up 3 bases and J gave up 4 bases; unmatched junction bases: 5. CDR1 is KGHSH and CDR2 is LQKENI in the germline V gene. The CDR3 coding sequence is TGTGCCAGCTCACCTGGGACTAGCGGACAATACGAGCAGTACTTC. This codes for CASSPGTSGQYEQYF.

This chain uses TRBV9 with TRBJ2-7, with no clear D. Germline CDR1 reads SGDLS; CDR2 reads YYNGEE. This CDR3 spans 13 amino acids. V was pared by 4 bases and J by 6 bases, with 14 bases between. Here the CDR3 reads CASSTRVWSEQYF. For the CDR3, the DNA is TGTGCCAGCAGCACTCGGGTCTGGAGCGAGCAGTACTTC.

This clone appeared a single time. CDR3 DNA: TGTGCCAGCAGTTACAGTAACGGCGAGCAGTACTTC. Translated, it gives CASSYSNGEQYF. The V gene is TRBV6-6, the J gene TRBJ2-7; D not certain. This CDR3 has 12 amino acids. Germline loops: CDR1 MNHNY, CDR2 SVGAGI (reference sequence). Trimming took off 2 bases at V and 6 bases at J, with 8 bases between the two ends.

V gene TRBV7-2 combines with J gene TRBJ1-2, with a weak D call TRBD1 (5 bases). The V and J ends lost 5 bases and 2 bases respectively, with 12 bases between them. The CDR3 loop spans 14 amino acids. The germline gives CDR1 SGHTA, CDR2 FQGNSA. This chain's CDR3 is CASSTRRANYGYTF. Here the CDR3 DNA reads TGTGCCAGCAGCACTCGCAGGGCCAACTATGGCTACACCTTC. Variable domain in full (rest from reference TRBV7-2 and TRBJ1-2): GAGVSQSPSNKVTEKGKDVELRCDPISGHTALYWYRQSLGQGLEFLIYFQGNSAPDKSGLPSDRFSAERTGGSVSTLTIQRTQQEDSAVYLCASSTRRANYGYTFGSGTRLTVV.

This chain's CDR3 is CASSLARGGDGYTF. CDR3 nucleotides: TGCGCCAGCAGCTTGGCCCGAGGAGGGGATGGCTACACCTTC. The J gene is TRBJ1-2, the V gene TRBV5-1, with D possibly matching TRBD1 (5 bases). The CDR3 runs to 14 residues. The germline V gene encodes CDR1 SGHRS and CDR2 YFSETQ. The ends were cut back, 0 bases at V and 6 bases at J, with 12 bases in the middle.

J is TRBJ1-5 and V is TRBV5-1; D not resolved. Per the germline V gene, CDR1 is SGHRS and CDR2 is YFSETQ. The V end lost 3 bases, the J end lost 0 bases, and 10 bases lay between the germline ends. The CDR3 covers 15 residues. CDR3 region: CASSWNGDSNQPQHF. For the CDR3, the DNA is TGCGCCAGCAGCTGGAATGGTGATAGCAATCAGCCCCAGCATTTT. The full variable domain, its missing parts supplied by reference TRBV5-1 and TRBJ1-5, is KAGVTQTPRYLIKTRGQQVTLSCSPISGHRSVSWYQQTPGQGLQFLFEYFSETQRNKGNFPGRFSGRQFSNSRSEMNVSTLELGDSALYLCASSWNGDSNQPQHFGDGTRLSIL.

V and J are TRBV4-1 and TRBJ2-7; the D gene is possibly TRBD2 (6 bases). V lost 8 bases and J 2 bases, leaving 16 bases between the germline ends. The germline CDR1 and CDR2 sequences are MGHRA and YSYEKL. This CDR3 spans 14 amino acids. CDR3 in amino acids: CASALTSITYEQYF. The CDR3 DNA sequence: TGCGCCAGCGCCCTGACTAGTATCACCTACGAGCAGTACTTC.

The chain uses TRBV5-1 and TRBJ1-1, with D perhaps TRBD1 (5 bases). In germline, CDR1 is SGHRS, CDR2 YFSETQ. V was cut by 2 bases and J by 4 bases, with 12 bases left in between. The CDR3 has 14 residues. The CDR3 DNA reads as TGCGCCAGCAGCTTTTGGGGCGGGAGCACTGAAGCTTTCTTT. Protein: CASSFWGGSTEAFF. The full variable domain, rest sourced from reference TRBV5-1 and TRBJ1-1, is KAGVTQTPRYLIKTRGQQVTLSCSPISGHRSVSWYQQTPGQGLQFLFEYFSETQRNKGNFPGRFSGRQFSNSRSEMNVSTLELGDSALYLCASSFWGGSTEAFFGQGTRLTVV.

The chain joins TRBV7-9 to TRBJ1-2, with D perhaps matching TRBD1 (5 bases). The CDR3 has 13 amino acids. Germline values: CDR1 SEHNR, CDR2 FQNEAQ (reference sequence). Trimming took off 3 bases at V and 8 bases at J, with 13 bases between the two ends. The CDR3 is CASSFSGREGYTF. For the CDR3, the DNA is TGTGCCAGCAGCTTTTCAGGGAGGGAGGGCTACACCTTC.

This clone was seen more than once but under ten times. The rearrangement joins TRBV27 to TRBJ1-5, with 8 bases lining up with TRBD1. Germline V lookup: CDR1 MNHEY, CDR2 SMNVEV (reference sequence). V shed 7 bases, J shed 0 bases, and the junction held 11 bases outside the gene matches. CDR3 length: 17 residues. The CDR3 region is CASMARGLLYSNQPQHF. CDR3 DNA sequence: TGTGCCAGCATGGCCAGGGGGCTCCTATATAGCAATCAGCCCCAGCATTTT.

The chain combines TRBV6-6 with TRBJ1-2; D is uncertain. CDR1 and CDR2 (germline): MNHNY, SVGAGI (reference sequence). Trimming took 6 bases from V and 5 from J, leaving 16 bases between them. The CDR3 has 14 residues. For the CDR3, the DNA is TGTGCCAGCAGGCCGGGTCGAGGAGGGTATGGCTACACCTTC. Amino acids: CASRPGRGGYGYTF.

The gene calls are TRBV4-2 and TRBJ2-3, with 11 positions matching TRBD2. Per germline, CDR1 LGHNA and CDR2 YNFKEQ. This CDR3 region has 18 residues. The junction had 11 bases not matched to a gene; V was cut back by 1 base and J by 5 bases. CDR3 coding DNA: TGTGCCAGCAGCCAAGTCGGGCTAGCGGGAGGCCAAGGAGATACGCAGTATTTT. Amino acid sequence: CASSQVGLAGGQGDTQYF.

A few counts support this clone. The V call is TRBV14, the J call TRBJ1-2, with 8 bases that match TRBD1. Trimming took 4 bases from V and 8 from J; bases not matched to a gene: 9. Germline V gives CDR1 SGHDN, CDR2 FVKESK. The CDR3 runs 14 residues. CDR3 sequence reads: CASSLRGPSVGYTF. The CDR3 DNA reads TGTGCCAGCAGCCTCAGGGGGCCCTCAGTCGGCTACACCTTC.